This entry lists 8 T cell receptor beta chains sequenced from one sample in a study of memory CD4+ T cells and cytomegalovirus serostatus. The assay was immunoSEQ multiplex PCR, and TCRdb's table has in-frame clones only and misses some. The sample carries 50,000 to 70,000 clones, over 70% recorded once. Single viable CD3+CD4+CD8-CD45RO+ cells were sorted as the memory CD4+ T cells. Sequencing input: memory CD4+ T cells from blood. These receptor sequences come from an adult in good health and CMV-seropositive.

The V gene is TRBV7-2, the J gene TRBJ2-3, with 14 bases matching TRBD2. Trimming removed 8 bases from V and 4 bases from J; junction bases left unmatched: 2. The CDR3 contains 14 residues. Germline loops: CDR1 SGHTA, CDR2 FQGNSA. This CDR3 reads CASGLAGGSDTQYF. The CDR3 nucleotides read TGTGCCAGCGGACTAGCGGGAGGCTCAGATACGCAGTATTTT.

This clone appeared a single time. The gene calls are TRBV19 and TRBJ1-5; D is uncertain. This CDR3 region has 14 residues. Trimming removed 1 base from V and 0 bases from J, with 4 bases in between. Germline V gene sequence: CDR1 LNHDA, CDR2 SQIVND (reference sequence). CDR3 protein: CASSIVGSNQPQHF. CDR3 sequence (DNA): TGTGCCAGTAGTATAGTGGGTAGCAATCAGCCCCAGCATTTT.

The V and J genes are TRBV9 and TRBJ1-1; 11 bases agree with TRBD1. The CDR3 runs to 16 residues. With V trimmed by 0 bases and J by 3 bases, 4 bases remained unmatched. Germline lookup yields CDR1 SGDLS and CDR2 YYNGEE. In nucleotides, the CDR3 is TGTGCCAGCAGCGTAGCCGGGGACAGGGGGGACACTGAAGCTTTCTTT. It translates to CASSVAGDRGDTEAFF. The full variable domain, with the rest looked up from reference TRBV9 and TRBJ1-1, is DSGVTQTPKHLITATGQRVTLRCSPRSGDLSVYWYQQSLDQGLQFLIQYYNGEERAKGNILERFSAQQFPDLHSELNLSSLELGDSALYFCASSVAGDRGDTEAFFGQGTRLTVV.

V is TRBV6-5 and J is TRBJ1-1; D is undetermined. The germline gives CDR1 MNHEY, CDR2 SVGAGI. V dropped 6 bases and J dropped 7 bases, with 12 bases sitting between them. This CDR3 has 12 residues. CDR3 amino acids: CASSHRAGEAFF. The CDR3 nucleotides are TGTGCCAGCAGCCATCGGGCAGGTGAAGCTTTCTTT.

The chain carries TRBV7-8 and TRBJ2-1; TRBD2 might be the D (5 bases). V lost 3 bases and J 6 bases, leaving 15 bases between the germline ends. CDR3 length: 15 amino acids. The germline gives CDR1 SGHVS, CDR2 FQNEAQ. CDR3 nucleotides: TGTGCCAGCAGCTTTAGTGAGACTATCGCCAATGAGCAGTTCTTC. Residues: CASSFSETIANEQFF. The full variable domain, in which reference TRBV7-8 and TRBJ2-1 provide the parts outside the CDR3, is GAGVSQSPRYKVAKRGQDVALRCDPISGHVSLFWYQQALGQGPEFLTYFQNEAQLDKSGLPSDRFFAERPEGSVSTLKIQRTQQEDSAVYLCASSFSETIANEQFFGPGTRLTVL.

The rearrangement joins TRBV2 to TRBJ1-1; tentatively, D is TRBD1 (5 bases). The germline V gene encodes CDR1 SNHLY and CDR2 FYNNEI. This CDR3 region has 11 residues. Between the trimmed V and J ends, which lost 8 bases and 5 bases, there was a span of 9 bases. The CDR3 is CASHRRTEAFF. The CDR3, as DNA: TGTGCCAGCCACAGGAGGACTGAAGCTTTCTTT.

This clone occurred a few times. The chain carries TRBV5-8 and TRBJ2-1; 11 bases agree with TRBD2. J lost 7 bases, V lost 0 bases, and 6 bases had no gene match. The CDR3 totals 16 residues. From germline, CDR1 is SGHTS and CDR2 YDEGEE. The CDR3: CASSLALAGGWNEQFF. CDR3 bases: TGTGCCAGCAGCTTGGCCCTAGCGGGAGGTTGGAATGAGCAGTTCTTC.

The chain is built from TRBV11-3 and TRBJ2-1; D is ambiguous. Deletions cut 4 bases from V and 8 bases from J, with 12 bases between. Looked up from germline, CDR1 is SGHNT and CDR2 is YENEEA. The CDR3 is 13 residues long. The CDR3 reads CASSSMWVDEQFF. As DNA, the CDR3 is TGTGCCAGCAGCTCAATGTGGGTTGATGAGCAGTTCTTC.